The sequence of this T cell receptor beta chain was determined in a study of synovial regulatory T cells in juvenile arthritis. Study-level background: Treatments: a few naive, 6 or 7 methotrexate, one methotrexate plus infliximab, one unknown. Study-wide results and caveats: Largely private between patients, iaTreg TCR repertoires showed partial overlap with synovial Teff and blood CPL repertoires. Inflammation-associated Treg cells in blood had less TCR diversity than the remaining blood Treg cells.

Details on this clone: Its antigen is unknown.

The germline V gene encodes CDR1 SGHTS and CDR2 YDEGEE. The CDR3 sequence is 16 residues long. No DNA was logged. The protocol was immunoSEQ multiplex PCR, while the TCRdb copy is restricted to in-frame clones and leaves out a portion. The sample holds 7,500 to 10,000 clones. Eleven-patient cohort: roughly eleven active juvenile idiopathic arthritis patients, 3 polyarticular, 8 oligoarticular. This chain connects TRBV5-8 to TRBJ1-2. The source of this sequence is a donor aged 2-30 years with juvenile idiopathic arthritis. Source material: Treg cells from blood. Subset denoted: remaining (HLA-DR-negative) circulating blood Treg cells. The CDR3 loop reads CASSLSPMDFDYGYTF.